These 3 T cell receptor beta chains were sequenced from one sample in a study of T cell repertoires in cytomegalovirus infection. TCRdb re-called the reads through MiXCR, storing one row per CDR3 protein. The sample yields hundreds of thousands of distinct CDR3 sequences, approximately 24% seen once. The source material was CD8+ T cells from PBMCs. The receptors were sampled from a human donor in good health (CMV status not recorded). Some clones in this sample may be carry-over from other donors' samples.

This clonotype was detected a few times. V and J are TRBV25-1 and TRBJ2-5, with a possible D match to TRBD2 (5 bases). The CDR3 has 12 residues. The germline V gene has CDR1 MGHDK and CDR2 SYGVNS. Trimming pared 5 bases from V and 4 bases from J, leaving 8 bases between. The CDR3 sequence is CASSTTRETQYF. The CDR3 DNA is TGTGCCAGCAGTACTACTAGAGAGACCCAGTACTTC.

V gene TRBV28 combines with J gene TRBJ2-7; 9 bases are a match to TRBD2. The germline V gene encodes CDR1 MDHEN and CDR2 SYDVKM. The trim removed 7 bases at V and 7 bases at J, leaving 14 bases unmatched. The CDR3 sequence is 15 residues long. The CDR3 DNA sequence: TGTGCCAGCACCAAGGCTGAGCGGGGGGAAGGTGAGCAGTACTTC. Its protein product is CASTKAERGEGEQYF.

The genes are TRBV2 and TRBJ1-2; possible D gene TRBD1, 6 bases. V was cut by 1 base and J by 8 bases, with 14 bases left in between. The length of the CDR3 is 14 residues. CDR1 and CDR2 (germline): SNHLY, FYNNEI. DNA for the CDR3: TGTGCCAGCAGTGAAGACCAGGGGACGTTCGGCTACACCTTC. Residues: CASSEDQGTFGYTF.